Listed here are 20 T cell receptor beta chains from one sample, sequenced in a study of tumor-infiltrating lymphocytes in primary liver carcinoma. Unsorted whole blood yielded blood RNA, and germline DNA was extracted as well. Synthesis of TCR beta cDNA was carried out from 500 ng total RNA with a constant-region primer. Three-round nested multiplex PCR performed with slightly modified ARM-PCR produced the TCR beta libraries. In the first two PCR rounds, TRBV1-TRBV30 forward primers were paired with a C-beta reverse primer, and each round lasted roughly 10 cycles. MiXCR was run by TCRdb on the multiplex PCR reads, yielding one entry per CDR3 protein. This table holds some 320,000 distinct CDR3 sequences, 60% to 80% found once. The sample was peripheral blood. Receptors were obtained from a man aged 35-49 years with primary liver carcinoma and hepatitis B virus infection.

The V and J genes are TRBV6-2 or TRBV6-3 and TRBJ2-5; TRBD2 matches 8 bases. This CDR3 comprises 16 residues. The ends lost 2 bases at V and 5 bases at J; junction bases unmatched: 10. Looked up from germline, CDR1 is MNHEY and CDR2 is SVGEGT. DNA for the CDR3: TGTGCCAGCAGTTACGCTACGGGAGGGCTTCGGGAGACCCAGTACTTC. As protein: CASSYATGGLRETQYF.

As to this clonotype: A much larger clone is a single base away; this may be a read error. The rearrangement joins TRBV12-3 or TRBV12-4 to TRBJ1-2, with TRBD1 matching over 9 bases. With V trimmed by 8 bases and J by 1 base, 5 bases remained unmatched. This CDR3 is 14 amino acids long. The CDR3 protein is CASGQGRLNYGYTF. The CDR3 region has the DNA TGTGCCAGCGGACAGGGGCGCCTTAACTATGGCTACACCTTC.

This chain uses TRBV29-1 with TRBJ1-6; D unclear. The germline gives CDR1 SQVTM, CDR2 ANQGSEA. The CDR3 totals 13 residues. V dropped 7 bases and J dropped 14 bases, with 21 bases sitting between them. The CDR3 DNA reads TGCAGCGCCTGGGAGGCCCAAAATCCAACCCTCCACTTT. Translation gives CSAWEAQNPTLHF.

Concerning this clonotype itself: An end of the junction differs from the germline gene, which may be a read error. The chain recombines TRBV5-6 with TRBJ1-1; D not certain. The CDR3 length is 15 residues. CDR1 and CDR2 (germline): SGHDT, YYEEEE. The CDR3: CAGSLPERKNTEAFF. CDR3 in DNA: TGTGCCGGCAGCTTGCCGGAGAGGAAGAACACTGAAGCTTTCTTT.

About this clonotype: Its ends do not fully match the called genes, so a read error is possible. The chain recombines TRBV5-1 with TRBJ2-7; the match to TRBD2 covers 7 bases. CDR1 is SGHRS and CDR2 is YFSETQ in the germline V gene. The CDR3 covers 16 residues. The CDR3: CASSLDGAGASCEQYF. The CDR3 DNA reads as TGCGCCAGCAGCTTGGATGGGGCGGGAGCTTCCTGCGAGCAGTACTTC.

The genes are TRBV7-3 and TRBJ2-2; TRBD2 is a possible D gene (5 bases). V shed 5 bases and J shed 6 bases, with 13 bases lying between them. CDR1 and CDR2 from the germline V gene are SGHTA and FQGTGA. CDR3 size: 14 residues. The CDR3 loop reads CASSPDFPAGELFF. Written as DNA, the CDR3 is TGTGCCAGCAGCCCGGACTTCCCGGCCGGGGAGCTGTTTTTT.

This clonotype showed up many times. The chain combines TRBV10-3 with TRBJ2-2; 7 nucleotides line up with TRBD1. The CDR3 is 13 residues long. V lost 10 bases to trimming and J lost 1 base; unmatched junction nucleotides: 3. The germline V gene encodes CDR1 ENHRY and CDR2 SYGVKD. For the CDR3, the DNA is TGTGCCACGGGACAGTTGAACACCGGGGAGCTGTTTTTT. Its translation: CATGQLNTGELFF.

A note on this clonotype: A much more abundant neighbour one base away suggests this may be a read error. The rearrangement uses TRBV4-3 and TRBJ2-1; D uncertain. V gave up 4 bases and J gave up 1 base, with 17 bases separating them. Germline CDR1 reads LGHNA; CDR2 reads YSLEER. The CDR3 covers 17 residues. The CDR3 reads CASSPKDWAPSYNEQFF. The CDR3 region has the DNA TGCGCCAGCAGCCCTAAGGATTGGGCCCCATCCTACAATGAGCAGTTCTTC.

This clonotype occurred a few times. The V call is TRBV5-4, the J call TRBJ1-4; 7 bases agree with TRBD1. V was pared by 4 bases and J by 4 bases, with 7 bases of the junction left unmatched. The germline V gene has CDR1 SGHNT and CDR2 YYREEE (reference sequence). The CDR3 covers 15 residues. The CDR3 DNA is TGTGCCAGCAGCCGGCAGGGGGAATATAATGAAAAACTGTTTTTT. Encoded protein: CASSRQGEYNEKLFF.

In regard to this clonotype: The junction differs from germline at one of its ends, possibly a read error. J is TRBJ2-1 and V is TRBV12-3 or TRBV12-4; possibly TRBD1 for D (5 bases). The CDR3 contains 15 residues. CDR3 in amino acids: CASRLQGATYNEEFF. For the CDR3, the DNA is TGTGCCAGCAGGCTACAAGGGGCCACCTACAATGAGGAGTTCTTC.

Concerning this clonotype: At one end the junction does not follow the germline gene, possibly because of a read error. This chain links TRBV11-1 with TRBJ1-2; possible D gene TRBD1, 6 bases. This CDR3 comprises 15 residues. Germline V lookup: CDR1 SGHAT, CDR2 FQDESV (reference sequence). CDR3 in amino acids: CASSLVEGDDYGYTF. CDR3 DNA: TGTGCCAGCAGCTTAGTGGAGGGGGACGACTATGGTTACACCTTC.

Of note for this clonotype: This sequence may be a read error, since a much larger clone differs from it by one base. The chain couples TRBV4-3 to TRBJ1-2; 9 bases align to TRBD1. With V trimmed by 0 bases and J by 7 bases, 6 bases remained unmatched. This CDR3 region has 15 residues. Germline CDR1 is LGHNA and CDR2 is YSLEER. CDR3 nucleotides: TGCGCCAGCAGCCAAGATCCGGAACAGGGGGCTGGCTACACCTTC. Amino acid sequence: CASSQDPEQGAGYTF.

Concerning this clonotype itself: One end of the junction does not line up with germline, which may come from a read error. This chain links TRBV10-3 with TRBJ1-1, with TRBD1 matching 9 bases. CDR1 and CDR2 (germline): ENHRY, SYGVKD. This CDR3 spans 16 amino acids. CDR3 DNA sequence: TGTGCCATCAGTGAGCCGGACAGGGGAGAGAACACTGGAGCTTTCTTT. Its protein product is CAISEPDRGENTGAFF.

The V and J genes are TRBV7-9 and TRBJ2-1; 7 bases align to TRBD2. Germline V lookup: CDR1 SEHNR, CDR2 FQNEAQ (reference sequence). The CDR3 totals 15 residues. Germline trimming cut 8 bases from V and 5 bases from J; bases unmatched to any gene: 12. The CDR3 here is CASGTNGRIDNEQFF. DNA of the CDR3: TGTGCCAGCGGGACTAACGGGAGAATCGACAATGAGCAGTTCTTC.

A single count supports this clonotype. The CDR3 sequence: CAINAGTMGETQYF. The CDR3 region has the DNA TGTGCCATCAATGCCGGGACGATGGGAGAGACCCAGTACTTC. The chain couples TRBV10-3 to TRBJ2-5; D may be TRBD1 or TRBD2 (5 bases each). CDR1 and CDR2 from the germline V gene are ENHRY and SYGVKD. Trimming cost V 7 bases and J 4 bases, with 16 bases left between them. CDR3 size: 14 residues.

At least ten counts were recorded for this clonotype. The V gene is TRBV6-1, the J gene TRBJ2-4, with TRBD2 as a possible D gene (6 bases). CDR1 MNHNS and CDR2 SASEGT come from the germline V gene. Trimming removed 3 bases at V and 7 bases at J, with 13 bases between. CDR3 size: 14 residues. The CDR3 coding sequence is TGTGCCAGCAGTGAGGACTACGCAAAGAACATTCAGTACTTC. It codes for CASSEDYAKNIQYF.

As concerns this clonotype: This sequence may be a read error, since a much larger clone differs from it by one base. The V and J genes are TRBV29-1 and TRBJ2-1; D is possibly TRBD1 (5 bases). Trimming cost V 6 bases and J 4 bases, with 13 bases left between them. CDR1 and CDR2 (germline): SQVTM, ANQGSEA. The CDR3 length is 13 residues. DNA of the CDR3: TGCAGCGTAAACCACCCAGGGTACAATGAGCAGTTCTTC. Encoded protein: CSVNHPGYNEQFF.

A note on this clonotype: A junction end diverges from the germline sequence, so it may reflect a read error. The CDR3 DNA reads TGCGCCAGTAGCCCTCTGATAACTAGCGGGAGCGGAGATGAGCAGGTCTTC. This sequence encodes CASSPLITSGSGDEQVF. The chain joins TRBV4-1 to TRBJ2-1; the match to TRBD2 covers 11 bases. The CDR3 extends over 17 amino acids. Germline CDR1 reads MGHRA; CDR2 reads YSYEKL.

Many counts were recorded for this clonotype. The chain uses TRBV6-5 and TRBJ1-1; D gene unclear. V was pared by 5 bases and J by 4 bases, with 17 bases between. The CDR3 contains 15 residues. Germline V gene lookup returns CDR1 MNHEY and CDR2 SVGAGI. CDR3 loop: CASSNSGVSPTEAFF. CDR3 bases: TGTGCCAGCAGTAACAGCGGGGTGTCCCCCACTGAAGCTTTCTTT.

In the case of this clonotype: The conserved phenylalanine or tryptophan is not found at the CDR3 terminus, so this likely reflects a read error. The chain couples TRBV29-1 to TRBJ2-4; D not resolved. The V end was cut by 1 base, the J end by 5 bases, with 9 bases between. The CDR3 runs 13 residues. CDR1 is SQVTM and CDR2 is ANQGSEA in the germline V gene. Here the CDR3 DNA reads TGCAGCGTTGAAGTGGATAGGGAAAACATTCAGTACCTC. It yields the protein CSVEVDRENIQYL.